This TCR beta chain comes out of a study of radiation and T cells in renal cell carcinoma. Specified time point: blood 2 weeks post-SBRT. Treatment noted: 15 Gy SBRT to primary tumor, nephrectomy 4 weeks later. Using immunoSEQ multiplex PCR, the repertoire was profiled, and TCRdb retains in-frame clones only, with some absent. The sample lists some 120,000 clones, roughly four fifths seen once, with around 2% in the top ten. The TCR comes from a woman between 55 and 75 years old with renal cell carcinoma. The source was blood, collected from a patient whose treatment included radiotherapy and nephrectomy.

Here the CDR3 reads CASSGFLEGAVNYGYTF. For the CDR3, the DNA is TGTGCCAGTTCGGGATTTCTAGAGGGGGCAGTTAACTATGGCTACACCTTC. The chain has TRBV2 and TRBJ1-2, with 7 bases lining up with TRBD1. Germline trimming cut 9 bases from V and 1 base from J; bases unmatched to any gene: 17. The CDR3 is made up of 17 amino acids. Germline lookup yields CDR1 SNHLY and CDR2 FYNNEI. The full variable domain, rest sourced from reference TRBV2 and TRBJ1-2, is EPEVTQTPSHQVTQMGQEVILRCVPISNHLYFYWYRQILGQKVEFLVSFYNNEISEKSEIFDDQFSVERPDGSNFTLKIRSTKLEDSAMYFCASSGFLEGAVNYGYTFGSGTRLTVV.